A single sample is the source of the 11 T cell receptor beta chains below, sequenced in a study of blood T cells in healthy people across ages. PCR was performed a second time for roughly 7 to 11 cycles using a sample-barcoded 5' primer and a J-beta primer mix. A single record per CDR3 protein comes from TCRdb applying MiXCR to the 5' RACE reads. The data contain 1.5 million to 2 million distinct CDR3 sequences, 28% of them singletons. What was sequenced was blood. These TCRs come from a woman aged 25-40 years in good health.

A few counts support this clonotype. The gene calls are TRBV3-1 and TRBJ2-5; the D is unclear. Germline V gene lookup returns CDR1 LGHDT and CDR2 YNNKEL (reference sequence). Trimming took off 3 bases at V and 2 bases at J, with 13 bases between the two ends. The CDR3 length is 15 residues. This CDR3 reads CASSQEDWEQETQYF. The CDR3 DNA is TGTGCCAGCAGCCAGGAAGACTGGGAACAAGAGACCCAGTACTTC.

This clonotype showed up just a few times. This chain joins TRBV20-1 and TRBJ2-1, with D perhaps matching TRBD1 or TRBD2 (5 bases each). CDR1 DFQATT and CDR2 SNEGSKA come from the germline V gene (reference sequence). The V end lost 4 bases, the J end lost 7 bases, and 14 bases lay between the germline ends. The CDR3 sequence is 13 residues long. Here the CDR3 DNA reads TGCAGTGCTACCGGGACCTCTGGGAATGAGCAGTTCTTC. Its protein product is CSATGTSGNEQFF.

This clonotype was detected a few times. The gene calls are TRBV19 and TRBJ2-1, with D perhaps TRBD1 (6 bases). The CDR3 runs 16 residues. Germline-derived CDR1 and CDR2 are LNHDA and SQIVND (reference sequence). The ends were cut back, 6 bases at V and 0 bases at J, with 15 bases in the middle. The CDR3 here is CASRGAGDISYNEQFF. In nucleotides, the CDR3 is TGTGCCAGTAGGGGGGCCGGCGATATCTCCTACAATGAGCAGTTCTTC.

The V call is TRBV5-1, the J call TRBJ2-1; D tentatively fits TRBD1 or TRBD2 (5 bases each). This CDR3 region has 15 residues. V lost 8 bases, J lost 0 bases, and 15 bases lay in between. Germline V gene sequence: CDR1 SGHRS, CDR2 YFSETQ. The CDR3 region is CARRVEGSSYNEQFF. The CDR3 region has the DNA TGCGCCAGAAGGGTAGAGGGGAGCTCCTACAATGAGCAGTTCTTC.

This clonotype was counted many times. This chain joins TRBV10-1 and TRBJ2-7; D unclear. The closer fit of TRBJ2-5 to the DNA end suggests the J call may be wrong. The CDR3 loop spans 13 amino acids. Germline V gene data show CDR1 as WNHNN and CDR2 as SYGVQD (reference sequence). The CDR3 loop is CASSDIVNGTQYF. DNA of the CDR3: TGCGCCAGCAGTGATATTGTTAACGGGACCCAGTACTTC.

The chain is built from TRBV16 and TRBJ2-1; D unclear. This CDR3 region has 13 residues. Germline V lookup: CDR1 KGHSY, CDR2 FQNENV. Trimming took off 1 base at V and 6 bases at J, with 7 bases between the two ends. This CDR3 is CASSQFESNEQFF. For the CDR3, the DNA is TGTGCCAGCAGCCAATTCGAATCCAATGAGCAGTTCTTC.

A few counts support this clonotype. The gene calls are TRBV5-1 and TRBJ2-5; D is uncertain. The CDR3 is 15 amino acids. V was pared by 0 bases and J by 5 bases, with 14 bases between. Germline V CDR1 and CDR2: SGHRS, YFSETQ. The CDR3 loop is CASSLEGGRAETQYF. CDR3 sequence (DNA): TGCGCCAGCAGCTTGGAGGGCGGTAGGGCGGAGACCCAGTACTTC.

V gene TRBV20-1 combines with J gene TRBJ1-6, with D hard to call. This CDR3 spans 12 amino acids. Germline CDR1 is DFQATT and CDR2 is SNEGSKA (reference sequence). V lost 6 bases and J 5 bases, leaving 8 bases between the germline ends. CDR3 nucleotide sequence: TGCAGTGCAGAAGGGCATAATTCACCCCTCCACTTT. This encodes CSAEGHNSPLHF.

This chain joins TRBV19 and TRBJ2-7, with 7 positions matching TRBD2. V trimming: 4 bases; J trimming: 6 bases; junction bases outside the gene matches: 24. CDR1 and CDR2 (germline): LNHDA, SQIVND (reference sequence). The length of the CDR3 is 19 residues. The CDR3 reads CASSTRRGLGTNNGGEQYF. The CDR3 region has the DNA TGTGCCAGTAGTACCCGAAGGGGCCTTGGGACTAATAACGGGGGCGAGCAGTACTTC. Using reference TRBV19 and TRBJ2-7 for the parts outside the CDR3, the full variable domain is DGGITQSPKYLFRKEGQNVTLSCEQNLNHDAMYWYRQDPGQGLRLIYYSQIVNDFQKGDIAEGYSVSREKKESFPLTVTSAQKNPTAFYLCASSTRRGLGTNNGGEQYFGPGTRLTVT.

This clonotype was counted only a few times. The CDR3 nucleotides read TGTGCCATCAGTGCCGGGGATACCCAGCCCCAGCATTTT. Its protein product is CAISAGDTQPQHF. The chain carries TRBV10-3 and TRBJ1-5; D unclear. Trimming stripped 4 bases from V and 7 bases from J, with 11 bases between. Germline V lookup: CDR1 ENHRY, CDR2 SYGVKD. The CDR3 totals 13 residues.

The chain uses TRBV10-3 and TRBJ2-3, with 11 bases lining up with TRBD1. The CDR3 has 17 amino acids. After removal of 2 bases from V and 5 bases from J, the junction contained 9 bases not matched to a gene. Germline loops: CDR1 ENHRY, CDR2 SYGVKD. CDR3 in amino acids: CAISEPGGQGARDTQYF. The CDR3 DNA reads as TGTGCCATCAGTGAGCCGGGAGGACAGGGGGCAAGAGATACGCAGTATTTT.